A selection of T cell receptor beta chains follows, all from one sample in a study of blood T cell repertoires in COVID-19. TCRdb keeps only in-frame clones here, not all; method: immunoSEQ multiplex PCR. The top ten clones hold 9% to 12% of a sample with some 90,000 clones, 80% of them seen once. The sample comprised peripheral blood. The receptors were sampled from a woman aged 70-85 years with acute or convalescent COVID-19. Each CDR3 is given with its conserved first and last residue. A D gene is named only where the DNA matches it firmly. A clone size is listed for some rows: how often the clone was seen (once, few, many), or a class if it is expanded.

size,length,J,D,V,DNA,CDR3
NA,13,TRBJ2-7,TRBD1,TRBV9,TGTGCCAGCAGCCCGGACAGGGGAAACGAGCAGTACTTC,CASSPDRGNEQYF
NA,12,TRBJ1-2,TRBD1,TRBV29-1,TGCAGCGTTGCCGACAGGGGCTATGGCTACACCTTC,CSVADRGYGYTF
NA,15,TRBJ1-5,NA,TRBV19,TGTGCCAGTAGTAGCCCCGGGGGGGGCAATCAGCCCCAGCATTTT,CASSSPGGGNQPQHF
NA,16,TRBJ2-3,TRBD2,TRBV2,TGTGCCAGCAGTGAACGTAGCGGGGGGGTGGCAGATACGCAGTATTTT,CASSERSGGVADTQYF
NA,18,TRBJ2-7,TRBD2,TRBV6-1,TGTGCCAGCAGTGCAACATACCCGACTAGCGGGAGCGCCTACGAGCAGTACTTC,CASSATYPTSGSAYEQYF
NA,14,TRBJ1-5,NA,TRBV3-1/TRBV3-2,TGTGCCAGCAGCCAAGATCATGGGGGCACGCCCCAGCATTTT,CASSQDHGGTPQHF
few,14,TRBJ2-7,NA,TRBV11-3,TGTGCCAGCAGCCCCAGCGGTAATGCCTACGAGCAGTACTTC,CASSPSGNAYEQYF
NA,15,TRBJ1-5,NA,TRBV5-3,TGTGCCAGAAGCTTGTTGACTGACAGTAATCAGCCCCAGCATTTT,CARSLLTDSNQPQHF
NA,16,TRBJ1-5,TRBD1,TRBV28,TGTGCCAGCAGTATAGGGACAGGAGGGACGAATCAGCCCCAGCATTTT,CASSIGTGGTNQPQHF
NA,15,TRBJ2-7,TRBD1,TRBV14,TGTGCCAGCAGCCAAGTGGGGACAGGGTCCGCCGAGCAGTACTTC,CASSQVGTGSAEQYF
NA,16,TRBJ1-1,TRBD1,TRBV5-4,TGTGCCAGCAGACCCTGGACAGGGGGTTTCCTCACTGAAGCTTTCTTT,CASRPWTGGFLTEAFF
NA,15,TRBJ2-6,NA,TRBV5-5,TGTGCCAGCAGCCCCTGGCCCTCTGGGGCCAACGTCCTGACTTTC,CASSPWPSGANVLTF
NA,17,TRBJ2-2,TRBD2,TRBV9,TGTGCCAGCAGCTTCCTGGGACTAGCGGGAGTAGGCGGGGAGCTGTTTTTT,CASSFLGLAGVGGELFF
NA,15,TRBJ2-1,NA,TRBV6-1,TGTGCCAGCAGTGAATCCCGGGGGACCTACAATGAGCAGTTCTTC,CASSESRGTYNEQFF
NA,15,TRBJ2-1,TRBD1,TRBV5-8,TGTGCCAGCACCCGGGACAGGGGCTCCTACAATGAGCAGTTCTTC,CASTRDRGSYNEQFF
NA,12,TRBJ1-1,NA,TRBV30,TGTGCCTGGAGTATAGGGGGCACTGAAGCTTTCTTT,CAWSIGGTEAFF
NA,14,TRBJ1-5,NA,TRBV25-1,TGTGCCAGCAGTGAGGTTGGAGTTAATCAGCCCCAGCATTTT,CASSEVGVNQPQHF
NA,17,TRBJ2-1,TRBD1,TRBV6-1,TGTGCCAGCAGTGAAGCGGAAATCGGGACAGGGTCGAATGAGCAGTTCTTC,CASSEAEIGTGSNEQFF
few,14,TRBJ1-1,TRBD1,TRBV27,TGTGCCAGCAGTGTGGGACAGGGTGGCACTGAAGCTTTCTTT,CASSVGQGGTEAFF
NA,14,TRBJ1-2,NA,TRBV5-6,TGTGCCAGCAGTTATCGGGCACAGGCGCTCGGCTACACCTTC,CASSYRAQALGYTF
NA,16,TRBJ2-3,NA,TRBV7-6,TGTGCCAGCAGCCCAGGTTGGGCTAGCGGCACAGATACGCAGTATTTT,CASSPGWASGTDTQYF
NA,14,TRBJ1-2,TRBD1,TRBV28,TGTGCCAGCAGTCGACAGGGTCTTAACTATGGCTACACCTTC,CASSRQGLNYGYTF
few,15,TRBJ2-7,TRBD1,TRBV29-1,TGCAGCGTTTCGGGTTCTGGGCAGGGGGCTTGGGAGCAGTACTTC,CSVSGSGQGAWEQYF
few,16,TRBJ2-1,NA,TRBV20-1,TGCAGTGCTAGTGGGTCAGAAGGCGGAACCTACAATGAGCAGTTCTTC,CSASGSEGGTYNEQFF
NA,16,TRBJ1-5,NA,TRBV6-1,TGTGCCAGCAGTGAAGTATTGCCAGCGAGCAATCAGCCCCAGCATTTT,CASSEVLPASNQPQHF
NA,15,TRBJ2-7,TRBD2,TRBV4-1,TGCGCCAGCAGCCAAGAGGGAGGGAATTCCTACGAGCAGTACTTC,CASSQEGGNSYEQYF
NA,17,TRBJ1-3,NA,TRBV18,TGTGCCAGCTCACCAAATATTATACGAGGGTCTGGAAACACCATATATTTT,CASSPNIIRGSGNTIYF
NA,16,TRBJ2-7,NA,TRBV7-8,TGTGCCAGCAGCTTAGGCCCAGGACTCAGTACCTACGAGCAGTACTTC,CASSLGPGLSTYEQYF